These 15 T cell receptor beta chains share one sample of origin, sequenced in a study of cytomegalovirus exposure and HLA in healthy donors (TCRdb year 2017). The library was generated by the immunoSEQ multiplex PCR assay. The multiplex PCR relied on a mix of 60 forward primers for TCR Vbeta segments and 13 reverse primers for TCR Jbeta segments. TCRdb took over this immuneACCESS table, retaining in-frame rearrangements with V and J assigned. Such tables are incomplete; in checked studies, under half of the missing clones stem from an unresolved V gene, and the remainder is unexplained. For this sample the table gives about 110,000 clones, of which under 85% were detected only once. 1% to 1.5% of the sample is held by the ten biggest clonotypes. Sequenced material: PBMCs. These receptors were collected from a man in his thirties or forties in good health and CMV-seronegative.

The chain employs TRBV21-1 and TRBJ1-4. TRBV21-1 is labeled a pseudogene. This CDR3 has 13 amino acids. CDR3 in amino acids: CALTGGHGEKLFF. Here the CDR3 DNA reads TGTGCCTTGACGGGGGGGCACGGTGAAAAACTGTTTTTT.

This clone was detected only once. The chain couples TRBV7-8 to TRBJ2-7, with D perhaps TRBD1 (5 bases). V gave up 1 base and J gave up 2 bases, with 12 bases separating them. Germline lookup yields CDR1 SGHVS and CDR2 FQNEAQ. This CDR3 contains 15 residues. This CDR3 is CASSLVGAAPYEQYF. CDR3 coding DNA: TGTGCCAGCAGCTTAGTAGGGGCAGCTCCCTACGAGCAGTACTTC.

Only one count was recorded for this clone. The chain has TRBV6-5 and TRBJ2-7; weak D call: TRBD1 (7 bases). The V and J ends lost 4 bases and 2 bases respectively, with 12 bases between them. The germline gives CDR1 MNHEY, CDR2 SVGAGI. The CDR3 runs to 14 residues. CDR3 loop: CASSSGGSAYEQYF. CDR3 bases: TGTGCCAGCAGTTCAGGGGGGTCGGCCTACGAGCAGTACTTC.

The V gene is TRBV7-2, the J gene TRBJ2-7; 7 positions match TRBD1. Trimming removed 1 base from V and 0 bases from J; junction bases left unmatched: 3. The CDR3 contains 15 residues. CDR1 and CDR2 (germline): SGHTA, FQGNSA. CDR3: CASSLVGTDSYEQYF. CDR3 coding DNA: TGTGCCAGCAGCTTAGTCGGGACAGACTCCTACGAGCAGTACTTC.

This clone occurred a few times. V gene TRBV5-5 combines with J gene TRBJ2-7, with 10 positions matching TRBD2. This CDR3 region has 15 residues. Germline CDR1 and CDR2: SGHKS and YYEKEE (reference sequence). With 2 bases clipped from V and 3 bases from J, the junction kept 5 bases outside the gene matches. The CDR3 protein is CASSFFPSGSYEQYF. The CDR3 DNA follows: TGTGCCAGCAGCTTTTTCCCTAGCGGGAGCTACGAGCAGTACTTC.

This clone was seen more than once but under ten times. The chain has TRBV10-1 and TRBJ1-1; the match to TRBD1 covers 7 bases. In germline, CDR1 is WNHNN, CDR2 SYGVQD (reference sequence). The CDR3 covers 16 residues. After removal of 0 bases from V and 0 bases from J, the junction contained 4 bases not matched to a gene. CDR3 region: CASSESKGQMNTEAFF. The DNA for the CDR3 is TGCGCCAGCAGTGAGTCGAAGGGACAGATGAACACTGAAGCTTTCTTT.

This clone has more than one count but fewer than ten. The chain employs TRBV4-1 and TRBJ2-1, with D possibly TRBD1 on 6 matching bases. Trimming removed 0 bases from V and 9 bases from J, with 15 bases in between. CDR1 and CDR2 (germline): MGHRA, YSYEKL. The CDR3 totals 15 residues. Here the CDR3 DNA reads TGCGCCAGCAGCCAAGAGACCGGTGGGGGCGGTGAGCAGTTCTTC. It codes for CASSQETGGGGEQFF.

The V and J genes are TRBV5-4 and TRBJ2-3; 9 nucleotides line up with TRBD2. The trim removed 0 bases at V and 6 bases at J, leaving 5 bases unmatched. This CDR3 spans 15 amino acids. CDR1 is SGHNT and CDR2 is YYREEE in the germline V gene (reference sequence). The CDR3 is CASSLGSGGWDTQYF. Here the CDR3 DNA reads TGTGCCAGCAGCTTGGGTAGCGGGGGCTGGGATACGCAGTATTTT.

This rearrangement joins TRBV7-9 to TRBJ1-1; a weak D match, TRBD1 (6 bases). CDR1 is SEHNR and CDR2 is FQNEAQ in the germline V gene (reference sequence). This CDR3 region has 13 residues. The V end lost 7 bases, the J end lost 4 bases, and 13 bases lay between the germline ends. The CDR3 region has the DNA TGTGCCAGCAACCTACAGGGCCGCACTGAAGCTTTCTTT. As protein: CASNLQGRTEAFF.

This sequence joins TRBV27 and TRBJ2-5; D is possibly TRBD2 (5 bases). There are 14 residues in the CDR3. Trimming shortened V by 2 bases and J by 5 bases, and 12 bases separated the two germline ends. Germline-derived CDR1 and CDR2 are MNHEY and SMNVEV (reference sequence). The CDR3 sequence: CASSLRTQRETQYF. CDR3 DNA: TGTGCCAGCAGTTTACGGACTCAAAGGGAGACCCAGTACTTC.

This clone was seen only once. The chain employs TRBV14 and TRBJ2-3; D may be TRBD1 (6 bases). Germline CDR1 is SGHDN and CDR2 is FVKESK. Trimming shortened V by 1 base and J by 6 bases, and 20 bases separated the two germline ends. The CDR3 length is 17 residues. The CDR3 loop is CASSQAQGTFSGDTQYF. CDR3 bases: TGTGCCAGCAGCCAAGCGCAGGGGACCTTCAGCGGCGATACGCAGTATTTT.

This clone has a single count. The chain uses TRBV19 and TRBJ2-6; D is possibly TRBD1 (6 bases). V was trimmed by 5 bases and J by 0 bases, leaving 11 bases between them. In germline, CDR1 is LNHDA, CDR2 SQIVND (reference sequence). The CDR3 has 16 amino acids. This CDR3 reads CASSPHRDSGANVLTF. In DNA, the CDR3 is TGTGCCAGTAGTCCACACAGGGACTCTGGGGCCAACGTCCTGACTTTC. The full variable domain, rest sourced from reference TRBV19 and TRBJ2-6, is DGGITQSPKYLFRKEGQNVTLSCEQNLNHDAMYWYRQDPGQGLRLIYYSQIVNDFQKGDIAEGYSVSREKKESFPLTVTSAQKNPTAFYLCASSPHRDSGANVLTFGAGSRLTVL.

The chain carries TRBV7-6 and TRBJ1-1; no firm D call. The V end lost 0 bases, the J end lost 7 bases, and 9 bases lay between the germline ends. CDR3 length: 13 amino acids. Germline V CDR1 and CDR2: SGHVS, FNYEAQ. Here the CDR3 reads CASSLASGVEAFF. CDR3 DNA sequence: TGTGCCAGCAGCTTAGCTTCCGGGGTTGAAGCTTTCTTT.

This clone has just a few counts. The chain has TRBV28 and TRBJ2-3; no clear D gene. There are 12 residues in the CDR3. Deletions cut 4 bases from V and 6 bases from J, with 8 bases between. Germline assignment: CDR1 MDHEN and CDR2 SYDVKM. The CDR3 DNA sequence: TGTGCCAGCAGTTCCGTCGAGGATACGCAGTATTTT. Translating gives CASSSVEDTQYF. The complete variable domain, with remaining parts taken from reference TRBV28 and TRBJ2-3, reads DVKVTQSSRYLVKRTGEKVFLECVQDMDHENMFWYRQDPGLGLRLIYFSYDVKMKEKGDIPEGYSVSREKKERFSLILESASTNQTSMYLCASSSVEDTQYFGPGTRLTVL.

The V gene is TRBV30, the J gene TRBJ1-2; D is unresolved. This CDR3 spans 12 amino acids. V was clipped by 1 base and J by 11 bases, with 14 bases between them. CDR1 is GTSNPN and CDR2 is SVGIG in the germline V gene (reference sequence). CDR3 nucleotide sequence: TGTGCCTGGAGTGAAGTCTACCGGAGGTACACCTTC. This sequence encodes CAWSEVYRRYTF.